This is a list of T cell receptor beta chains from one sample in a study of T cell responses to AZD1222 COVID-19 vaccine. This table comes from immunoSEQ multiplex PCR, and its TCRdb copy is limited to in-frame clones, with some not included. Seen here are 140,000 to 150,000 clones, about 94% observed once, and the top ten hold under 6.5%. This material consisted of peripheral blood, taken on day 0 of AZD1222 vaccination. Every receptor here comes from an adult in good health. Each CDR3 is given with its conserved first and last residue. A D gene is named only where the DNA matches it firmly. Size values are once, few and many counts, or a class for expanded clones, and some rows have none.

TRBJ1-1	.	TRBV19	.	13	TGTGCCAGTAAGGGACACCCGAACACTGAAGCTTTCTTT	CASKGHPNTEAFF
TRBJ1-5	.	TRBV29-1	TRBD1	16	TGCAGCGTTGCTGTAGGGGGCACTCAATCGGGTCAGCCCCAGCATTTT	CSVAVGGTQSGQPQHF
TRBJ1-5	once	TRBV9	.	14	TGTGCCAGCAGCGTACAGGGTGGGGATCAGCCCCAGCATTTT	CASSVQGGDQPQHF
TRBJ1-1	.	TRBV9	.	13	TGTGCCAGCAAACGGGACTCGAACACTGAAGCTTTCTTT	CASKRDSNTEAFF
TRBJ2-1	.	TRBV28	.	15	TGTGCCAGCAGTTTAGGTGGGGACTCCTACAATGAGCAGTTCTTC	CASSLGGDSYNEQFF
TRBJ2-3	.	TRBV10-1	TRBD2	16	TGCGCCAGCAGTGAGTCGGTGGCGGGAGGGCAAGATACGCAGTATTTT	CASSESVAGGQDTQYF
TRBJ2-5	.	TRBV6-2/TRBV6-3	.	11	TGTGCCAGCAGTCCGTCGGAGACCCAGTACTTC	CASSPSETQYF
TRBJ2-7	.	TRBV5-4	TRBD1	13	TGTGCCAGCAGCCTGGGACAGGGGGACGAGCAGTACTTC	CASSLGQGDEQYF
TRBJ1-2	.	TRBV18	.	15	TGTGCCAGCTCTACGGTGTTTGGGGATAACTATGGCTACACCTTC	CASSTVFGDNYGYTF
TRBJ2-7	once	TRBV6-5	TRBD1	14	TGTGCCAGCAGGAGGACAGGTAAATCCTACGAGCAGTACTTC	CASRRTGKSYEQYF
TRBJ1-1	.	TRBV7-9	.	14	TGTGCCAGCAGCTTATTGCCCCAGAACACTGAAGCTTTCTTT	CASSLLPQNTEAFF
TRBJ2-1	.	TRBV5-1	TRBD2	15	TGCGCCAGCAGCTTGGGACTAGCGTTGGGGAATGAGCAGTTCTTC	CASSLGLALGNEQFF
TRBJ2-2	.	TRBV11-1	TRBD1	16	TGTGCCAGCAGCCAGGGACAGGGGATGATCACCGGGGAGCTGTTTTTT	CASSQGQGMITGELFF
TRBJ2-1	.	TRBV7-8	TRBD2	15	TGTGCCAGCAGCTTCCCCGGACTAGCGGGCGATGAGCAGTTCTTC	CASSFPGLAGDEQFF
TRBJ1-1	.	TRBV13	.	12	TGTGCCAGCAGCCAATACAGGGTTGAAGCTTTCTTT	CASSQYRVEAFF
TRBJ1-2	.	TRBV19	.	16	TGTGCCAGTACCCAGGGGAGGCGATACGTCAACTATGGCTACACCTTC	CASTQGRRYVNYGYTF
TRBJ1-2	.	TRBV13	.	14	TGTGCCAGCAGCTTTAGGTTGGAAAACTATGGCTACACCTTC	CASSFRLENYGYTF
TRBJ2-7	.	TRBV4-1	TRBD2	17	TGCGCCAGCAGCCAAAACCTAGAGCGGGGGAGCTCCTACGAGCAGTACTTC	CASSQNLERGSSYEQYF
TRBJ2-4	once	TRBV4-1	.	15	TGCGCCAGCAGCCAAGATGTCAGTCCAAAAAACATTCAGTACTTC	CASSQDVSPKNIQYF
TRBJ1-1	.	TRBV5-6	.	12	TGTGCCAGCAGCAGAGTTAACACTGAAGCTTTCTTT	CASSRVNTEAFF
TRBJ2-3	.	TRBV9	.	16	TGTGCCAGCAGCGCATTCGGTGGGGGGCGAGGGGATACGCAGTATTTT	CASSAFGGGRGDTQYF
TRBJ2-7	.	TRBV19	TRBD1	17	TGTGCCAGTAGTATCGCCGGGACAGGGGTACACACCTACGAGCAGTACTTC	CASSIAGTGVHTYEQYF
TRBJ2-4	once	TRBV9	.	15	TGTGCCAGCAGCGTAGGGGTAGGGTCGATAGACATTCAGTACTTC	CASSVGVGSIDIQYF
TRBJ1-1	.	TRBV19	.	15	TGTGCCAGTAGTATAGCGGGAAGGCTGAACACTGAAGCTTTCTTT	CASSIAGRLNTEAFF
TRBJ1-1	.	TRBV29-1	.	12	TGCAGCGTTGTTCAGGGGACCACTGAAGCTTTCTTT	CSVVQGTTEAFF
TRBJ1-5	.	TRBV28	.	12	TGTGCCAGCGGATCGGGTAATCAGCCCCAGCATTTT	CASGSGNQPQHF
TRBJ2-7	once	TRBV19	.	14	TGTGCCAGTAGTATTTCGGGGGAAGCCTACGAGCAGTACTTC	CASSISGEAYEQYF
TRBJ2-6	.	TRBV12-5	.	21	TGTGCTAGTGGTTTGAACGTGGACATATCGTTTTCAAGCTCTGGGGCCAACGTCCTGACTTTC	CASGLNVDISFSSSGANVLTF
TRBJ2-6	many	TRBV6-1	.	15	TGTGCCAGCAGTGATGGGGGGTCTGGGGCCAACGTCCTGACTTTC	CASSDGGSGANVLTF
TRBJ1-1	.	TRBV12-5	.	13	TGTGCTAGTGGTCTACAGGTGAACACTGAAGCTTTCTTT	CASGLQVNTEAFF
TRBJ1-1	.	TRBV27	TRBD1	15	TGTGCCAGCAGCAAGACAGGGGTGGGGAACACTGAAGCTTTCTTT	CASSKTGVGNTEAFF
TRBJ2-7	.	TRBV6-1	.	15	TGTGCCAGCAGTGAGGGCAGCCACCTCTCCTACGAGCAGTACTTC	CASSEGSHLSYEQYF
TRBJ2-1	once	TRBV3-1/TRBV3-2	TRBD2	16	TGTGCCAGCAGCCCCCGAGCGGGAGTCGCCTACAATGAGCAGTTCTTC	CASSPRAGVAYNEQFF